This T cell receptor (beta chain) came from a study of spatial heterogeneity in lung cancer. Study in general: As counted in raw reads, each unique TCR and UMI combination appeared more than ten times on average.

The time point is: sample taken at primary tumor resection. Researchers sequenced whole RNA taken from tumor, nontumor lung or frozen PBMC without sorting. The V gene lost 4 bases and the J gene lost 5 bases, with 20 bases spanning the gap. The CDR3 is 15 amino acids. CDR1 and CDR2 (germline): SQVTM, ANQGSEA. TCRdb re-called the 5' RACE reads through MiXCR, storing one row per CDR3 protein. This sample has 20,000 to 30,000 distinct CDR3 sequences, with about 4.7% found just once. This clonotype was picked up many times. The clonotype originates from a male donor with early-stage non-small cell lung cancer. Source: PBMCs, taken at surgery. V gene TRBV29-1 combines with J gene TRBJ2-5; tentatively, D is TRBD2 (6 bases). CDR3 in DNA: TGCAGCGTTGGAGTTGGAGGCGGGGCAGGGGAGACCCAGTACTTC. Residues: CSVGVGGGAGETQYF.